One T cell receptor (beta chain) is described in this entry. The germline CDR1 and CDR2 sequences are SGHRS and YFSETQ. The CDR3 runs to 14 residues. V was clipped by 2 bases and J by 8 bases, with 13 bases between them. This sample was included in a study of blood T cell repertoires in COVID-19. As handled by the study authors: Reference gene primers were amplified, and this amplification served to estimate nucleated cell counts. Libraries were prepared by immunoSEQ multiplex PCR; TCRdb keeps only in-frame clonotypes and omits some of them. The V and J calls and the clone size are those of that table, but D and trimming were determined from the DNA. The sample includes about 59,000 clones, 73% of them seen just once.

The sample taken for sequencing was peripheral blood. This TCR was recovered from a woman aged 70 to 79 with acute or convalescent COVID-19. This sequence joins TRBV5-1 and TRBJ1-4; weak D call: TRBD1 (6 bases). CDR3: CASSFSGGREKLFF. Written as DNA, the CDR3 is TGCGCCAGCAGCTTTTCGGGGGGGCGAGAAAAACTGTTTTTT. The full variable domain, completed using reference TRBV5-1 and TRBJ1-4, is KAGVTQTPRYLIKTRGQQVTLSCSPISGHRSVSWYQQTPGQGLQFLFEYFSETQRNKGNFPGRFSGRQFSNSRSEMNVSTLELGDSALYLCASSFSGGREKLFFGSGTQLSVL.